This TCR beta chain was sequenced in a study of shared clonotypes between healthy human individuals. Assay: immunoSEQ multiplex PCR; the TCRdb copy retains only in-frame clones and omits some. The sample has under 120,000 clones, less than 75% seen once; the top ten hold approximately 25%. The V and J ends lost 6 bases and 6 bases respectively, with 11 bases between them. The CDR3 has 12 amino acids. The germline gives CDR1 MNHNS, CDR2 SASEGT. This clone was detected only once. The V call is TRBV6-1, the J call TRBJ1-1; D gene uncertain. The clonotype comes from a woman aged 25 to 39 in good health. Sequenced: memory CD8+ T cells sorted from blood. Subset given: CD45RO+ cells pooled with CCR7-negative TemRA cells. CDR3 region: CASRDPLPEAFF. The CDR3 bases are TGTGCCAGCAGAGACCCGTTACCTGAAGCTTTCTTT.